The 23 T cell receptor beta chains presented below share a single source sample, sequenced in a study of T cell changes during pregnancy in multiple sclerosis. Data came from immunoSEQ multiplex PCR; TCRdb stores just in-frame clones and leaves some out. The sample lists 70,000 to 95,000 clones, 80% to 95% occurring once. The sample here was peripheral blood, taken in the second trimester of pregnancy. Every receptor here comes from a female donor in good health, enrolled as a control in a pregnancy study.

The chain couples TRBV6-4 to TRBJ2-3; 11 positions match TRBD2. Trimming removed 0 bases from V and 0 bases from J; junction bases left unmatched: 2. This CDR3 has 17 amino acids. Germline V CDR1 and CDR2: MRHNA, SNTAGT. The CDR3 sequence is CASSDSSGGASTDTQYF. The CDR3 DNA sequence: TGTGCCAGCAGTGACTCTAGCGGGGGGGCTAGCACAGATACGCAGTATTTT.

This chain uses TRBV6-4 with TRBJ2-2; unclear D gene. The V and J ends lost 5 bases and 1 base respectively, with 5 bases between them. Germline loops: CDR1 MRHNA, CDR2 SNTAGT. This CDR3 has 13 amino acids. The CDR3: CASSLENTGELFF. CDR3 nucleotides: TGTGCCAGCAGTTTAGAGAACACCGGGGAGCTGTTTTTT.

The J gene is TRBJ1-2, the V gene TRBV2; no reliable D call. Trimming pared 7 bases from V and 0 bases from J, leaving 9 bases between. Germline CDR1 reads SNHLY; CDR2 reads FYNNEI. The CDR3 extends over 13 amino acids. The CDR3 region is CASTQVANYGYTF. The CDR3 nucleotides are TGTGCCAGCACGCAGGTAGCTAACTATGGCTACACCTTC.

J is TRBJ2-1 and V is TRBV19, with 10 positions matching TRBD2. The V and J ends lost 4 bases and 3 bases, in that order; junction bases with no gene match: 6. This CDR3 contains 16 residues. In germline, CDR1 is LNHDA, CDR2 SQIVND (reference sequence). The chain's CDR3 is CASSTVAGGVYNEQFF. The CDR3 DNA reads TGTGCCAGTAGTACCGTAGCGGGGGGAGTCTACAATGAGCAGTTCTTC.

This chain joins TRBV4-2 and TRBJ2-1; 7 nucleotides match TRBD1. The CDR3 spans 16 residues. The germline gives CDR1 LGHNA, CDR2 YNFKEQ. The V gene end was trimmed by 0 bases and the J gene end by 6 bases; junction bases not matched to a gene: 8. The CDR3 DNA reads as TGTGCCAGCAGCCAAGATGACAGGGCCCCCTTCAATGAGCAGTTCTTC. Amino acids: CASSQDDRAPFNEQFF.

CDR3 sequence reads: CASSYERSSTDTQYF. CDR3 DNA sequence: TGTGCCAGCAGTTACGAGAGAAGTAGCACAGATACGCAGTATTTT. This chain connects TRBV6-6 to TRBJ2-3, with D uncertain. The germline V and J ends were trimmed by 2 bases and 0 bases, with 9 bases remaining between them. Germline assignment: CDR1 MNHNY and CDR2 SVGAGI (reference sequence). This CDR3 contains 15 residues.

This chain uses TRBV5-1 with TRBJ2-3; D is possibly TRBD1 (5 bases). The CDR3 length is 14 residues. V was pared by 4 bases and J by 6 bases, with 15 bases between. Germline V gene lookup returns CDR1 SGHRS and CDR2 YFSETQ. CDR3 region: CASSRQGLSDTQYF. The CDR3 DNA follows: TGCGCCAGCAGCAGGCAGGGCCTATCTGATACGCAGTATTTT.

CDR3 nucleotides: TGTGCCAGCAGTCAACAGGGCCAAGAGACCCAGTACTTC. This sequence encodes CASSQQGQETQYF. The J gene is TRBJ2-5, the V gene TRBV6-1; D is perhaps TRBD1 (6 bases). Germline V CDR1 and CDR2: MNHNS, SASEGT. The length of the CDR3 is 13 residues. The V and J ends lost 5 bases and 1 base respectively, with 8 bases between them.

The chain employs TRBV6-5 and TRBJ2-7, with D hard to call. Looked up from germline, CDR1 is MNHEY and CDR2 is SVGAGI. The ends were cut back, 9 bases at V and 3 bases at J, with 15 bases in the middle. The CDR3 spans 13 residues. The CDR3 region has the DNA TGTGCCAGTGTAGACCAACAGTACTACGAGCAGTACTTC. This gives the protein CASVDQQYYEQYF.

This chain joins TRBV4-1 and TRBJ1-5; D is possibly TRBD1 (6 bases). The germline V gene has CDR1 MGHRA and CDR2 YSYEKL. Trimming left V 2 bases short and J 3 bases short, with 11 bases between. The CDR3 spans 15 residues. CDR3 sequence reads: CASSQSQGSNQPQHF. The CDR3 DNA sequence: TGCGCCAGCAGCCAATCACAGGGATCCAATCAGCCCCAGCATTTT.

The rearrangement uses TRBV30 and TRBJ1-4; TRBD1 agrees at 9 bases. CDR3 length: 14 amino acids. Trimming cost V 4 bases and J 6 bases; bases outside gene matches: 6. CDR1 and CDR2 (germline): GTSNPN, SVGIG (reference sequence). The CDR3, as DNA: TGTGCCTGGACCCGGACAGGGGTTTATGAAAAACTGTTTTTT. It yields the protein CAWTRTGVYEKLFF.

The chain carries TRBV10-3 and TRBJ2-7; 9 bases agree with TRBD1. The trim removed 6 bases at V and 6 bases at J, leaving 15 bases unmatched. In germline, CDR1 is ENHRY, CDR2 SYGVKD. The CDR3 extends over 16 amino acids. The CDR3 sequence: CAIRINSGQGSSEQYF. CDR3 bases: TGTGCCATCAGAATAAATTCGGGACAGGGCAGTTCCGAGCAGTACTTC.

This chain links TRBV5-4 with TRBJ1-2; TRBD1 matches 10 bases. CDR3 length: 17 residues. The junction had 8 bases not matched to a gene; V was cut back by 0 bases and J by 3 bases. CDR1 is SGHNT and CDR2 is YYREEE in the germline V gene (reference sequence). CDR3 in amino acids: CASSLGAGQGVDYGYTF. For the CDR3, the DNA is TGTGCCAGCAGCTTGGGGGCCGGACAGGGGGTGGACTATGGCTACACCTTC. Based on the CDR3 plus reference TRBV5-4 and TRBJ1-2, the full variable domain is ETGVTQSPTHLIKTRGQQVTLRCSSQSGHNTVSWYQQALGQGPQFIFQYYREEENGRGNFPPRFSGLQFPNYSSELNVNALELDDSALYLCASSLGAGQGVDYGYTFGSGTRLTVV.

The chain has TRBV4-2 and TRBJ1-5; 9 positions agree with TRBD1. Germline lookup yields CDR1 LGHNA and CDR2 YNFKEQ. The V and J ends lost 3 bases and 4 bases, in that order; junction bases with no gene match: 4. The CDR3 length is 15 residues. In DNA, the CDR3 is TGTGCCAGCAGCCATGAAGACAGGGGGAATCAGCCCCAGCATTTT. Protein product: CASSHEDRGNQPQHF.

The CDR3 nucleotides read TGCGCCAGCAGCCAAAGGGTCCCGGCGGGGGCAAACACCGGGGAGCTGTTTTTT. Translating gives CASSQRVPAGANTGELFF. This chain joins TRBV4-3 and TRBJ2-2, with D possibly being TRBD2 (7 bases). CDR1 is LGHNA and CDR2 is YSLEER in the germline V gene. The CDR3 extends over 18 amino acids. V was cut by 2 bases and J by 2 bases, with 18 bases left in between.

The chain recombines TRBV7-2 with TRBJ1-2; 9 positions agree with TRBD1. The CDR3 has 13 amino acids. V lost 5 bases to trimming and J lost 8 bases; unmatched junction nucleotides: 6. The V gene's germline CDR1 is SGHTA and CDR2 FQGNSA. CDR3 protein: CASSLRQGGGYTF. The DNA of the CDR3 is TGTGCCAGCAGCCTACGACAGGGGGGGGGCTACACCTTC.

This chain joins TRBV7-9 and TRBJ2-5; the match to TRBD1 covers 8 bases. Per germline, CDR1 SEHNR and CDR2 FQNEAQ (reference sequence). Trimming removed 5 bases from V and 7 bases from J; junction bases left unmatched: 3. This CDR3 has 12 residues. CDR3 bases: TGTGCCAGCAGCCTAGACAGGGGGACCCAGTACTTC. Translation: CASSLDRGTQYF.

The chain recombines TRBV18 with TRBJ1-4, with TRBD1 identical over 12 bases. Trimming took 2 bases from V and 5 from J; bases not matched to a gene: 9. The length of the CDR3 is 18 residues. The V gene's germline CDR1 is KGHSH and CDR2 LQKENI. CDR3 DNA: TGTGCCAGCTCACCAGGGACAGGGGGCCGCCCGGGGAATGAAAAACTGTTTTTT. This codes for CASSPGTGGRPGNEKLFF. Full variable domain (outside the CDR3, taken from reference TRBV18 and TRBJ1-4): NAGVMQNPRHLVRRRGQEARLRCSPMKGHSHVYWYRQLPEEGLKFMVYLQKENIIDESGMPKERFSAEFPKEGPSILRIQQVVRGDSAAYFCASSPGTGGRPGNEKLFFGSGTQLSVL.

The chain recombines TRBV19 with TRBJ1-1, with unresolved D. Germline loops: CDR1 LNHDA, CDR2 SQIVND (reference sequence). V lost 3 bases and J 0 bases, leaving 5 bases between the germline ends. The length of the CDR3 is 13 residues. CDR3 nucleotide sequence: TGTGCCAGTAGTATGGCAGTGAACACTGAAGCTTTCTTT. Amino acid sequence: CASSMAVNTEAFF.

The V gene is TRBV7-9, the J gene TRBJ1-1; TRBD1 might be the D (5 bases). The CDR3 runs to 16 residues. V lost 5 bases, J lost 0 bases, and 16 bases lay in between. Germline V gene lookup returns CDR1 SEHNR and CDR2 FQNEAQ (reference sequence). CDR3 in DNA: TGTGCCAGCAGCAACTCCCGACAGATCATGAACACTGAAGCTTTCTTT. This translates into CASSNSRQIMNTEAFF.

The V gene is TRBV7-8, the J gene TRBJ1-1, with a tentative D call TRBD1 (5 bases). From germline, CDR1 is SGHVS and CDR2 FQNEAQ. This CDR3 comprises 13 residues. V lost 8 bases to trimming and J lost 3 bases, with 13 bases between them. CDR3 sequence reads: CASYIWGDTEAFF. As DNA, the CDR3 is TGTGCCAGCTACATTTGGGGGGACACTGAAGCTTTCTTT.

V gene TRBV13 combines with J gene TRBJ2-7; D call uncertain. V was clipped by 2 bases and J by 4 bases, with 6 bases between them. This CDR3 has 12 amino acids. Germline V gives CDR1 PRHDT, CDR2 FYEKMQ (reference sequence). CDR3 region: CASSLQDYEQYF. In nucleotides, the CDR3 is TGTGCCAGCAGCTTACAGGATTACGAGCAGTACTTC.

This sequence joins TRBV2 and TRBJ2-1, with a weak D call TRBD2 (6 bases). V lost 3 bases and J lost 8, with 11 bases in between. The CDR3 runs 13 residues. The germline V gene encodes CDR1 SNHLY and CDR2 FYNNEI. The CDR3: CASSDNGGDEQFF. CDR3 DNA: TGTGCCAGCAGTGACAATGGAGGGGATGAGCAGTTCTTC.